The next 20 T cell receptor beta chains were all read from a single sample in a study of human T cells and chemical hapten exposure. TCRdb re-derived calls from the RACE reads in MiXCR, one entry per CDR3 protein. The data hold about 80,000 distinct CDR3 sequences, with around 7% observed a single time. The time point was: patch test 1, 2 weeks after DPC sensitization. This sample's treatment: therapeutic diphenylcyclopropenone sensitization with weekly scalp DPC. Here the sequenced sample was whole blood, taken in connection with sensitization to the hapten diphenylcyclopropenone (DPC). These receptors all come from a woman aged 25 to 39 with alopecia areata. Some clones in this sample may be carry-over from other donors' samples.

This clonotype was detected only a few times. The chain combines TRBV12-3 or TRBV12-4 with TRBJ1-1; 7 bases are shared with TRBD1. V gave up 3 bases and J gave up 5 bases; unmatched junction bases: 3. The length of the CDR3 is 13 residues. Here the CDR3 DNA reads TGTGCCAGCAGTTTGGACAGGCCGACTGAAGCTTTCTTT. Translation gives CASSLDRPTEAFF.

Points on this clonotype: This could be a read error, since a much larger clone is one nucleotide away. The chain uses TRBV3-1 and TRBJ1-1; D not resolved. Trimming cost V 0 bases and J 4 bases, with 6 bases left between them. From germline, CDR1 is LGHDT and CDR2 YNNKEL (reference sequence). This CDR3 is built from 13 residues. The CDR3 loop reads CASSQEEITEAFF. The CDR3 nucleotides are TGTGCCAGCAGCCAAGAAGAGATCACTGAAGCTTTCTTT.

This clonotype appeared a few times. This chain's CDR3 is CASSPNWDRNTEAFF. CDR3 nucleotide sequence: TGTGCCAGCAGCCCTAACTGGGACAGGAACACTGAAGCTTTCTTT. This chain uses TRBV9 with TRBJ1-1; TRBD1 aligns across 7 bases. V shed 4 bases, J shed 1 base, and the junction held 7 bases outside the gene matches. The V gene's germline CDR1 is SGDLS and CDR2 YYNGEE. This CDR3 is 15 amino acids long.

This clonotype has a handful of counts. CDR3 in amino acids: CASSPGTSGPYNEQFF. The CDR3 DNA is TGTGCCAGCTCACCAGGGACTAGCGGCCCTTACAATGAGCAGTTCTTC. V is TRBV18 and J is TRBJ2-1; 11 nucleotides align to TRBD2. Germline V gene sequence: CDR1 KGHSH, CDR2 LQKENI. V trimming: 2 bases; J trimming: 4 bases; junction bases outside the gene matches: 4. The CDR3 has 16 residues.

The CDR3 sequence: CASSLWTEAFF. The CDR3 DNA reads TGTGCCAGCAGCTTATGGACTGAAGCTTTCTTT. The V and J genes are TRBV11-1 and TRBJ1-1; D is undetermined. Trimming shortened V by 2 bases and J by 5 bases, and 3 bases separated the two germline ends. From germline, CDR1 is SGHAT and CDR2 FQDESV (reference sequence). This CDR3 is built from 11 residues.

This clonotype was observed at least ten times. This rearrangement joins TRBV20-1 to TRBJ1-4, with D maybe TRBD1 (5 bases). Per the germline V gene, CDR1 is DFQATT and CDR2 is SNEGSKA (reference sequence). There are 13 residues in the CDR3. Deletions cut 3 bases from V and 5 bases from J, with 10 bases between. This CDR3 is CSASGRTNEKLFF. Here the CDR3 DNA reads TGCAGTGCTAGCGGGCGGACAAATGAAAAACTGTTTTTT.

This clonotype has a count of ten or more. The V call is TRBV24-1, the J call TRBJ2-3; D possibly corresponds to TRBD2 (5 bases). Per the germline V gene, CDR1 is KGHDR and CDR2 is SFDVKD. Trimming removed 9 bases at V and 5 bases at J, with 8 bases between. The CDR3 totals 11 residues. The CDR3 sequence is CATSSGDTQYF. The DNA for the CDR3 is TGTGCCACCTCCAGCGGAGATACGCAGTATTTT.

This clonotype was found many times. The gene calls are TRBV11-2 and TRBJ2-3; D remains ambiguous. Trimming shortened V by 1 base and J by 0 bases, and 14 bases separated the two germline ends. Germline CDR1 reads SGHAT; CDR2 reads FQNNGV. The CDR3 is made up of 17 amino acids. CDR3 bases: TGTGCCAGCAGCTTAGGTCGGCGGAGATATAGCACAGATACGCAGTATTTT. Translating gives CASSLGRRRYSTDTQYF.

This clonotype was observed a handful of times. This chain connects TRBV30 to TRBJ1-1; 7 bases align to TRBD1. V lost 2 bases, J lost 5 bases, and 11 bases stayed unmatched. The V gene's germline CDR1 is GTSNPN and CDR2 SVGIG (reference sequence). This CDR3 is built from 15 residues. CDR3 nucleotides: TGTGCCTGGAGTCGACCACAGGGGAGAGGTACTGAAGCTTTCTTT. Protein product: CAWSRPQGRGTEAFF. The entire variable domain, with the rest obtained from reference TRBV30 and TRBJ1-1, is as follows: SQTIHQWPATLVQPVGSPLSLECTVEGTSNPNLYWYRQAAGRGLQLLFYSVGIGQISSEVPQNLSASRPQDRQFILSSKKLLLSDSGFYLCAWSRPQGRGTEAFFGQGTRLTVV.

This clonotype was counted between two and nine times. V gene TRBV6-6 combines with J gene TRBJ1-4, with D possibly TRBD1 on 5 matching bases. With 6 bases removed from V and 8 bases from J, the gap between germline ends came to 16 bases. Germline assignment: CDR1 MNHNY and CDR2 SVGAGI (reference sequence). The CDR3 totals 14 residues. This CDR3 is CASSMTAAGEKLFF. The DNA for the CDR3 is TGTGCCAGCAGCATGACAGCCGCCGGGGAAAAACTGTTTTTT.

This sequence joins TRBV10-3 and TRBJ2-7, with 8 bases fitting TRBD2. The CDR3 has 12 residues. CDR1 is ENHRY, CDR2 SYGVKD, per germline. The V and J ends lost 5 bases and 5 bases, in that order; junction bases with no gene match: 2. The CDR3 sequence is CAISRRGDEQYF. Written as DNA, the CDR3 is TGTGCCATCAGTCGGCGGGGGGACGAGCAGTACTTC.

This clonotype was picked up many times. V and J are TRBV6-5 and TRBJ2-3, with D uncertain. The germline V gene encodes CDR1 MNHEY and CDR2 SVGAGI. Deletions cut 5 bases from V and 2 bases from J, with 8 bases between. The CDR3 is 13 residues long. In DNA form, the CDR3 reads TGTGCCAGCAGTCTCCGGACCACAGATACGCAGTATTTT. Amino acid sequence: CASSLRTTDTQYF.

In its sample, this clonotype was seen many times. The V call is TRBV5-6, the J call TRBJ1-1; 7 bases are a match to TRBD1. After removal of 1 base from V and 4 bases from J, the junction contained 4 bases not matched to a gene. Germline V gives CDR1 SGHDT, CDR2 YYEEEE. The CDR3 covers 14 residues. The CDR3 DNA reads TGTGCCAGCAGCTTGAGGGGGCCGTTCACTGAAGCTTTCTTT. Its protein product is CASSLRGPFTEAFF. Supplemented by reference TRBV5-6 and TRBJ1-1, the full variable domain reads DAGVTQSPTHLIKTRGQQVTLRCSPKSGHDTVSWYQQALGQGPQFIFQYYEEEERQRGNFPDRFSGHQFPNYSSELNVNALLLGDSALYLCASSLRGPFTEAFFGQGTRLTVV.

This clonotype was recorded at least ten times. The rearrangement uses TRBV3-1 and TRBJ2-2, with 7 bases aligning to TRBD1. Germline-derived CDR1 and CDR2 are LGHDT and YNNKEL (reference sequence). After removal of 9 bases from V and 0 bases from J, the junction contained 4 bases not matched to a gene. The CDR3 is 14 amino acids. The CDR3 loop is CASQGQSNTGELFF. CDR3 DNA sequence: TGTGCCAGTCAGGGACAGTCGAACACCGGGGAGCTGTTTTTT.

The V and J genes are TRBV11-2 and TRBJ2-3; 8 nucleotides line up with TRBD2. The length of the CDR3 is 18 residues. Germline values: CDR1 SGHAT, CDR2 FQNNGV. J gave up 1 base and V 3 bases, and 12 bases lay outside the gene matches. The CDR3 region is CASSFVAGGLGGTDTQYF. The CDR3 DNA reads TGTGCCAGCAGCTTCGTAGCTGGGGGACTAGGGGGCACAGATACGCAGTATTTT. The whole variable domain, remainder taken from reference TRBV11-2 and TRBJ2-3, is EAGVAQSPRYKIIEKRQSVAFWCNPISGHATLYWYQQILGQGPKLLIQFQNNGVVDDSQLPKDRFSAERLKGVDSTLKIQPAKLEDSAVYLCASSFVAGGLGGTDTQYFGPGTRLTVL.

The table lists this clonotype with many counts. The chain is built from TRBV11-2 and TRBJ2-7; no reliable D call. Germline V gene sequence: CDR1 SGHAT, CDR2 FQNNGV. V lost 1 base and J 7 bases, leaving 8 bases between the germline ends. This CDR3 spans 12 amino acids. In DNA form, the CDR3 reads TGTGCCAGCAGCTTAGCCCCGTGGGAGCAGTACTTC. Its translation: CASSLAPWEQYF.

This clonotype was seen more than once but under ten times. The V gene is TRBV5-6, the J gene TRBJ1-1; D gene ambiguous. Trimming removed 2 bases at V and 8 bases at J, with 10 bases between. This CDR3 contains 12 residues. CDR1 and CDR2 from the germline V gene are SGHDT and YYEEEE. The CDR3 reads CASSFPRQEAFF. CDR3 coding DNA: TGTGCCAGCAGCTTTCCTCGACAAGAAGCTTTCTTT.

There are many counts of this clonotype. The chain links TRBV2 to TRBJ1-5; tentative D call: TRBD1 (5 bases). The V end was cut by 6 bases, the J end by 0 bases, with 6 bases between. Germline V CDR1 and CDR2: SNHLY, FYNNEI. The CDR3 has 13 residues. CDR3 amino acids: CASRQDSNQPQHF. In DNA, the CDR3 is TGTGCCAGCAGACAGGATAGCAATCAGCCCCAGCATTTT.

CDR3 nucleotides: TGTGCCAGCCGGACAGGGGCAGGCACTGAAGCTTTCTTT. This sequence encodes CASRTGAGTEAFF. The chain links TRBV6-2 or TRBV6-3 to TRBJ1-1, with 9 nucleotides matching TRBD1. V trimming: 8 bases; J trimming: 4 bases; junction bases outside the gene matches: 5. CDR1 is MNHEY, CDR2 SVGEGT, per germline. The CDR3 totals 13 residues.

This clonotype was detected a few times. The V call is TRBV6-5, the J call TRBJ2-3, with TRBD2 as a possible D gene (5 bases). The V end lost 11 bases, the J end lost 4 bases, and 10 bases lay between the germline ends. Germline lookup yields CDR1 MNHEY and CDR2 SVGAGI. This CDR3 spans 11 amino acids. The CDR3 DNA follows: TGTGCCTCCCTGAGGGCAGATACGCAGTATTTT. Translating gives CASLRADTQYF.